One sample yielded the 24 T cell receptor beta chains listed below, sequenced in a study of shared clonotypes between healthy human individuals. Assay: immunoSEQ multiplex PCR; the TCRdb copy retains only in-frame clones and omits some. The sample shows 740,000 or so clones, around 73% of them seen only once. The sequencing input was memory CD4+ T cells sorted from blood. Subset in this sample: CD45RA-negative fraction. These receptors came from a woman aged 25 to 45 in good health.

This clone appeared a single time. Other DNA variants within this sample encode the same CDR3. V is TRBV5-1 and J is TRBJ2-1; 8 nucleotides line up with TRBD2. The germline V gene has CDR1 SGHRS and CDR2 YFSETQ. The CDR3 runs to 15 residues. Germline trimming cut 4 bases from V and 7 bases from J; bases unmatched to any gene: 10. This CDR3 reads CASSMSSGLYNEQFF. CDR3 nucleotides: TGCGCCAGCAGCATGTCTAGCGGGCTCTATAATGAGCAGTTCTTC. Full variable domain (missing parts from reference TRBV5-1 and TRBJ2-1): KAGVTQTPRYLIKTRGQQVTLSCSPISGHRSVSWYQQTPGQGLQFLFEYFSETQRNKGNFPGRFSGRQFSNSRSEMNVSTLELGDSALYLCASSMSSGLYNEQFFGPGTRLTVL.

V usage is TRBV4-1 and J usage is TRBJ2-7; 10 bases align to TRBD1. J lost 6 bases, V lost 4 bases, and 9 bases had no gene match. This CDR3 has 15 residues. Germline assignment: CDR1 MGHRA and CDR2 YSYEKL. The CDR3 region is CASSRVRQGAFEQYF. The CDR3 DNA follows: TGCGCCAGCAGCCGAGTCCGACAGGGGGCTTTCGAGCAGTACTTC.

The chain links TRBV27 to TRBJ1-2; D might be TRBD1 (6 bases). Germline assignment: CDR1 MNHEY and CDR2 SMNVEV (reference sequence). This CDR3 is 15 amino acids long. The ends were cut back, 4 bases at V and 2 bases at J, with 14 bases in the middle. Here the CDR3 DNA reads TGTGCCAGCAGTTCCCCCAGGGGAGGAAACTATGGCTACACCTTC. Residues: CASSSPRGGNYGYTF.

V usage is TRBV15 and J usage is TRBJ1-1; D is uncertain. CDR3 length: 13 residues. Germline CDR1 reads LNHNV; CDR2 reads YYDKDF (reference sequence). V lost 4 bases, J lost 7 bases, and 13 bases lay in between. The chain's CDR3 is CATSIRDGDEAFF. The CDR3 coding sequence is TGTGCCACCAGCATTCGTGACGGGGATGAAGCTTTCTTT.

Only a few counts were recorded for this clone. The gene calls are TRBV9 and TRBJ2-7; TRBD1 or TRBD2 may be the D gene (6 bases each). The length of the CDR3 is 15 residues. Germline-derived CDR1 and CDR2 are SGDLS and YYNGEE. The V and J ends lost 0 bases and 7 bases respectively, with 17 bases between them. The CDR3 DNA reads TGTGCCAGCAGCGTAGAGGGGGGTAGCGCAGCAGAGCAGTACTTC. This sequence encodes CASSVEGGSAAEQYF.

The CDR3 protein is CASSSRGSYNEQFF. The CDR3 DNA follows: TGTGCCAGCAGCTCCCGAGGCTCCTACAATGAGCAGTTCTTC. This chain links TRBV11-2 with TRBJ2-1; D is unclear. CDR3 length: 14 residues. V shed 4 bases and J shed 0 bases, with 7 bases lying between them. Looked up from germline, CDR1 is SGHAT and CDR2 is FQNNGV.

This chain connects TRBV11-2 to TRBJ2-5; 7 bases agree with TRBD1. Trimming took 5 bases from V and 5 from J; bases not matched to a gene: 14. Germline CDR1 and CDR2: SGHAT and FQNNGV. The CDR3 has 16 residues. The CDR3 region has the DNA TGTGCCAGCAGCCAACCGGGAAAACAGGGGTGGGAGACCCAGTACTTC. This codes for CASSQPGKQGWETQYF. Complete variable domain (other parts from reference TRBV11-2 and TRBJ2-5): EAGVAQSPRYKIIEKRQSVAFWCNPISGHATLYWYQQILGQGPKLLIQFQNNGVVDDSQLPKDRFSAERLKGVDSTLKIQPAKLEDSAVYLCASSQPGKQGWETQYFGPGTRLLVL.

The CDR3 sequence is CASSFVGDNEKLFF. The CDR3 DNA sequence: TGCGCCAGCAGCTTCGTTGGGGATAATGAAAAACTGTTTTTT. This chain joins TRBV5-1 and TRBJ1-4; D is uncertain. In germline, CDR1 is SGHRS, CDR2 YFSETQ. The CDR3 runs to 14 residues. Trimming removed 2 bases from V and 4 bases from J, with 9 bases in between.

In its sample, this clone was seen once. CDR3 DNA: TGTGCCAGCAGCTTAGGGATTTCTAGCGGGAGGGCCAATGAGCAGTTCTTC. It specifies CASSLGISSGRANEQFF. The genes are TRBV7-7 and TRBJ2-1; 12 bases match TRBD2. CDR3 length: 17 amino acids. V was clipped by 1 base and J by 6 bases; unmatched bases: 7. Looked up from germline, CDR1 is SSHAT and CDR2 is FNYEAQ (reference sequence).

J is TRBJ2-2 and V is TRBV7-2; 8 bases fit TRBD2. V was pared by 5 bases and J by 7 bases, with 12 bases of the junction left unmatched. The V gene's germline CDR1 is SGHTA and CDR2 FQGNSA. The CDR3 length is 16 residues. CDR3 in DNA: TGTGCCAGCAGCCCGGCCGGGGGGGGCGAAGTCGGGGAGCTGTTTTTT. Residues: CASSPAGGGEVGELFF.

This clone has just a few counts. V usage is TRBV5-4 and J usage is TRBJ2-3; D remains unclear. The V and J ends lost 4 bases and 0 bases respectively, with 15 bases between them. There are 16 residues in the CDR3. Germline lookup yields CDR1 SGHNT and CDR2 YYREEE (reference sequence). In nucleotides, the CDR3 is TGTGCCAGCAGCCCCGGGTCATCCCTTAGCACAGATACGCAGTATTTT. Its translation: CASSPGSSLSTDTQYF. The entire variable domain, with the rest obtained from reference TRBV5-4 and TRBJ2-3, is as follows: ETGVTQSPTHLIKTRGQQVTLRCSSQSGHNTVSWYQQALGQGPQFIFQYYREEENGRGNFPPRFSGLQFPNYSSELNVNALELDDSALYLCASSPGSSLSTDTQYFGPGTRLTVL.

As concerns this clone: A much larger clone differs by one base, so this may be a read error. The chain couples TRBV27 to TRBJ2-7; 7 nucleotides match TRBD1. Germline CDR1 is MNHEY and CDR2 is SMNVEV (reference sequence). Losses at the gene ends were 5 bases for V and 1 base for J; bases not matched to a gene: 2. The CDR3 consists of 13 residues. The CDR3 bases are TGTGCCAGCAGTCGACAGGGTTCCTACGAGCAGTACTTC. Protein sequence: CASSRQGSYEQYF.

The rearrangement uses TRBV30 and TRBJ2-7; D gene uncertain. Germline V gene sequence: CDR1 GTSNPN, CDR2 SVGIG (reference sequence). The V gene lost 5 bases and the J gene lost 4 bases, with 9 bases spanning the gap. This CDR3 comprises 11 residues. The DNA of the CDR3 is TGTGCCTGGGGAAACGGGTACGAGCAGTACTTC. Its translation: CAWGNGYEQYF.

The chain has TRBV5-1 and TRBJ1-2; 7 bases map to TRBD1. The CDR3 is made up of 14 amino acids. Losses at the gene ends were 4 bases for V and 7 bases for J; bases not matched to a gene: 10. CDR1 SGHRS and CDR2 YFSETQ come from the germline V gene. For the CDR3, the DNA is TGCGCCAGCAGCCCCACAGGGGTCGGCCGTGGCTACACCTTC. This encodes CASSPTGVGRGYTF.

The CDR3 DNA reads as TGCAGCGTTGATTTAGTGAACACTGAAGCTTTCTTT. Translating it yields CSVDLVNTEAFF. The rearrangement uses TRBV29-1 and TRBJ1-1; D remains ambiguous. Germline assignment: CDR1 SQVTM and CDR2 ANQGSEA. The CDR3 length is 12 residues. Trimming left V 3 bases short and J 0 bases short, with 5 bases between.

V usage is TRBV5-1 and J usage is TRBJ2-1; 10 nucleotides match TRBD2. The germline gives CDR1 SGHRS, CDR2 YFSETQ. Germline trimming cut 0 bases from V and 9 bases from J; bases unmatched to any gene: 12. The CDR3 runs 17 residues. The CDR3, as DNA: TGCGCCAGCAGCTTGGCCGCGGGTAGCGGGAGGATGGGTGAGCAGTTCTTC. Protein product: CASSLAAGSGRMGEQFF.

The V call is TRBV4-1, the J call TRBJ2-7; D may match TRBD1 or TRBD2 (5 bases each). This CDR3 contains 17 residues. Trimming took off 4 bases at V and 3 bases at J, with 22 bases between the two ends. Germline V gives CDR1 MGHRA, CDR2 YSYEKL. The CDR3 loop is CASSPLWGSRVDYEQYF. The CDR3 DNA reads as TGCGCCAGCAGCCCTTTGTGGGGGAGTAGAGTCGACTACGAGCAGTACTTC.

This clone has only a few counts. This chain uses TRBV30 with TRBJ2-7; no clear D. The V end lost 2 bases, the J end lost 3 bases, and 14 bases lay between the germline ends. The CDR3 spans 14 residues. The germline V gene has CDR1 GTSNPN and CDR2 SVGIG (reference sequence). The CDR3 here is CAWSIGGDLYEQYF. The DNA of the CDR3 is TGTGCCTGGAGTATCGGCGGAGATCTCTACGAGCAGTACTTC.

The chain recombines TRBV30 with TRBJ1-1, with a possible D match to TRBD1 (5 bases). Trimming removed 4 bases at V and 0 bases at J, with 15 bases between. This CDR3 has 15 residues. Germline-derived CDR1 and CDR2 are GTSNPN and SVGIG (reference sequence). This chain's CDR3 is CAWNSAGTVNTEAFF. The CDR3 DNA sequence: TGTGCCTGGAATTCGGCGGGGACGGTGAACACTGAAGCTTTCTTT.

This clone was found once. The chain uses TRBV30 and TRBJ2-7; weak D call: TRBD1 (6 bases). V was clipped by 2 bases and J by 2 bases, with 22 bases between them. This CDR3 has 17 residues. Germline-derived CDR1 and CDR2 are GTSNPN and SVGIG (reference sequence). CDR3 DNA sequence: TGTGCCTGGAGTCGTGGGCCCAGGGGAGAAGAAGCCTACGAGCAGTACTTC. Protein product: CAWSRGPRGEEAYEQYF.

Many counts were recorded for this clone. Other DNA sequences in this specimen translate into the identical CDR3. The chain carries TRBV5-1 and TRBJ1-5; 7 bases match TRBD1. Germline V gene lookup returns CDR1 SGHRS and CDR2 YFSETQ. This CDR3 is 15 amino acids long. V was pared by 0 bases and J by 3 bases, with 3 bases of the junction left unmatched. CDR3: CASSLEGTDNQPQHF. Here the CDR3 DNA reads TGCGCCAGCAGCTTGGAAGGGACAGACAATCAGCCCCAGCATTTT.

This clone was seen repeatedly, ten times or more. The chain is built from TRBV27 and TRBJ2-7; D is uncertain. Trimming left V 0 bases short and J 4 bases short, with 7 bases between. CDR3 length equals 13 residues. Germline CDR1 and CDR2: MNHEY and SMNVEV (reference sequence). The CDR3 DNA follows: TGTGCCAGCAGTTTATCAACCAGTTACGAGCAGTACTTC. This encodes CASSLSTSYEQYF.

The V gene is TRBV25-1, the J gene TRBJ2-5; 8 bases are shared with TRBD2. Germline CDR1 reads MGHDK; CDR2 reads SYGVNS. The CDR3 consists of 13 residues. J gave up 2 bases and V 10 bases, and 6 bases lay outside the gene matches. CDR3 sequence: CATSTGGQETQYF. The CDR3 bases are TGTGCCACATCGACGGGGGGGCAAGAGACCCAGTACTTC.

This clone was seen a few times. This rearrangement joins TRBV5-6 to TRBJ2-3; a possible D gene is TRBD2 (6 bases). CDR3 length equals 15 residues. Germline V gene lookup returns CDR1 SGHDT and CDR2 YYEEEE. Trimming shortened V by 0 bases and J by 4 bases, and 12 bases separated the two germline ends. The DNA for the CDR3 is TGTGCCAGCAGCTTGGGGTACAGGAGGGCAGATACGCAGTATTTT. Its translation is CASSLGYRRADTQYF.